One sample yielded the 18 T cell receptor beta chains listed below, sequenced in a study of molecular identifiers for immune sequencing clone quantification. TCRdb analysed the PCR reads with MiXCR anew, one entry per CDR3 protein. This sample has some 320,000 distinct CDR3 sequences; 24% occur once, and the top ten carry 0.65% to 0.75%. Sample: naive CD8+ T cells from blood, with Jurkat cell RNA spiked in. Stated subset: FACS-sorted CD8+CD4-CCR7+CD45RA+ naive T cells. The receptors originated from a human donor in good health. Some libraries in this study had Jurkat cell RNA spiked in.

Comments on this clonotype: Because the CDR3 is missing its conserved closing phenylalanine or tryptophan, this is likely a read error. The V gene is TRBV20-1, the J gene TRBJ2-3; 11 bases agree with TRBD2. This CDR3 is 18 amino acids long. Germline loops: CDR1 DFQATT, CDR2 SNEGSKA (reference sequence). The V and J ends lost 5 bases and 1 base, in that order; junction bases with no gene match: 14. CDR3 DNA: TGCAGTGCTGGTAGCGGGAGGGCCCGAATCGTTGGCACAGATACGCAGTATATT. Residues: CSAGSGRARIVGTDTQYI.

In the case of this clonotype: The final CDR3 position lacks the conserved phenylalanine or tryptophan, pointing to a likely read error. V gene TRBV7-9 combines with J gene TRBJ2-5; D is unclear. Germline V gene data show CDR1 as SEHNR and CDR2 as FQNEAQ (reference sequence). Trimming pared 3 bases from V and 5 bases from J, leaving 16 bases between. This CDR3 has 15 residues. The CDR3 loop reads CASSFTLGPGETQYL. The CDR3 DNA reads as TGTGCCAGCAGCTTCACCCTAGGTCCGGGTGAGACCCAGTACCTC.

The sample holds many counts of this clonotype. The chain has TRBV4-1 and TRBJ1-5, with 9 bases matching TRBD1. The V segment lost 5 bases and the J segment 4 bases; nucleotides outside the gene matches: 12. The germline V gene has CDR1 MGHRA and CDR2 YSYEKL. CDR3 length: 17 residues. The DNA for the CDR3 is TGCGCCAGCAGCTTGGCCGGGACAGGGTACGGGAATCAGCCCCAGCATTTT. Its protein is CASSLAGTGYGNQPQHF.

This clonotype was observed a handful of times. The V gene is TRBV7-8, the J gene TRBJ2-1; TRBD1 agrees at 10 bases. After removal of 3 bases from V and 9 bases from J, the junction contained 5 bases not matched to a gene. The CDR3 is 14 amino acids. Germline values: CDR1 SGHVS, CDR2 FQNEAQ. The CDR3 sequence is CASSLGQGMGEQFF. CDR3 nucleotide sequence: TGTGCCAGCAGCTTGGGACAGGGGATGGGTGAGCAGTTCTTC.

Only a few counts were recorded for this clonotype. This chain connects TRBV29-1 to TRBJ2-6; no clear D gene. The CDR3 contains 15 residues. Germline CDR1 is SQVTM and CDR2 is ANQGSEA. V gave up 3 bases and J gave up 0 bases, with 9 bases separating them. For the CDR3, the DNA is TGCAGCGTTGAGACACGAAACTCTGGGGCCAACGTCCTGACTTTC. This translates into CSVETRNSGANVLTF.

A single count supports this clonotype. The chain recombines TRBV2 with TRBJ2-7; 7 positions match TRBD1. Losses at the gene ends were 9 bases for V and 4 bases for J; bases not matched to a gene: 21. Germline V CDR1 and CDR2: SNHLY, FYNNEI. The CDR3 has 17 amino acids. The CDR3 sequence: CASSLDRRFGLSYEQYF. CDR3 nucleotide sequence: TGTGCCAGTAGCCTGGACAGGAGGTTCGGTTTATCTTACGAGCAGTACTTC.

This clonotype came up many times. The rearrangement links TRBV9 to TRBJ1-4; D not resolved. The germline V gene has CDR1 SGDLS and CDR2 YYNGEE. This CDR3 spans 13 amino acids. V was trimmed by 3 bases and J by 2 bases, leaving 5 bases between them. CDR3 sequence (DNA): TGTGCCAGCAGCGGAGACACTAATGAAAAACTGTTTTTT. Translation gives CASSGDTNEKLFF.

J is TRBJ2-3 and V is TRBV20-1; possibly TRBD1 or TRBD2 for D (5 bases each). There are 14 residues in the CDR3. The germline V and J ends were trimmed by 1 base and 2 bases, with 10 bases remaining between them. Germline CDR1 DFQATT, CDR2 SNEGSKA (reference sequence). The CDR3 DNA reads TGCAGTGCTAGAGGCGAGGGGCCCACAGATACGCAGTATTTT. This gives the protein CSARGEGPTDTQYF.

The chain links TRBV5-4 to TRBJ2-7; TRBD2 aligns across 8 bases. J was trimmed by 7 bases and V by 4 bases; bases with no gene match: 13. The CDR3 is 15 amino acids. CDR1 is SGHNT and CDR2 is YYREEE in the germline V gene (reference sequence). CDR3 DNA sequence: TGTGCCAGCAGCACTGGGACTAGTGTGATTGGAGAGCAGTACTTC. Its protein is CASSTGTSVIGEQYF.

To note about this clonotype: Just one base apart from a much larger clone, this may be a read error. This sequence joins TRBV4-1 and TRBJ2-7; 7 bases agree with TRBD1. Germline V gives CDR1 MGHRA, CDR2 YSYEKL. The CDR3 contains 14 residues. CDR3 sequence (DNA): TGCGCCGGCAGCCAAAAGACAGGGACCTACGAGCAGTACTTC. This encodes CAGSQKTGTYEQYF.

CDR3 sequence reads: CASSPLLGDSNQPQHF. In DNA form, the CDR3 reads TGTGCCAGCAGTCCATTACTAGGGGATAGCAATCAGCCCCAGCATTTT. The chain carries TRBV27 and TRBJ1-5, with D perhaps TRBD1 (5 bases). The CDR3 covers 16 residues. The germline V gene has CDR1 MNHEY and CDR2 SMNVEV (reference sequence). Trimming cost V 5 bases and J 0 bases, with 14 bases left between them.

As concerns this clonotype: A read error may produce the germline difference seen at one junction end. This chain joins TRBV24-1 and TRBJ2-5, with 9 bases matching TRBD1. This CDR3 region has 15 residues. Germline V lookup: CDR1 KGHDR, CDR2 SFDVKD. This chain's CDR3 is CATSDSTGGLEAQYF. CDR3 nucleotides: TGTGCCACCAGTGATTCGACAGGGGGTTTAGAGGCCCAGTACTTC.

The chain recombines TRBV7-9 with TRBJ2-7; 7 bases align to TRBD2. Trimming cost V 7 bases and J 6 bases; bases outside gene matches: 12. This CDR3 region has 14 residues. Germline CDR1 SEHNR, CDR2 FQNEAQ (reference sequence). This CDR3 is CASTVGTTSGEQYF. Here the CDR3 DNA reads TGTGCCAGCACCGTCGGGACTACCAGCGGCGAGCAGTACTTC.

This clonotype was detected a few times. The chain is built from TRBV28 and TRBJ2-5; D is undetermined. The CDR3 length is 13 residues. Trimming removed 2 bases from V and 3 bases from J, with 7 bases in between. The germline V gene encodes CDR1 MDHEN and CDR2 SYDVKM. The CDR3 coding sequence is TGTGCCAGCAGTTTAACAGTAGAAGAGACCCAGTACTTC. This gives the protein CASSLTVEETQYF.

This clonotype turned up a few times. V and J are TRBV7-9 and TRBJ1-1; 10 nucleotides agree with TRBD1. Trimming took 3 bases from V and 6 from J; bases not matched to a gene: 4. The V gene's germline CDR1 is SEHNR and CDR2 FQNEAQ (reference sequence). This CDR3 has 14 amino acids. CDR3 DNA: TGTGCCAGCAGCTTTTCAGACAGGGGGCCTGAAGCTTTCTTT. The encoded protein is CASSFSDRGPEAFF.

This clonotype showed up just a few times. The chain is built from TRBV4-3 and TRBJ2-7; 7 positions match TRBD2. The trim removed 1 base at V and 0 bases at J, leaving 6 bases unmatched. Germline V gives CDR1 LGHNA, CDR2 YSLEER. This CDR3 region has 16 residues. The CDR3 loop is CASSQGSGVFSYEQYF. CDR3 bases: TGCGCCAGCAGCCAAGGGAGCGGGGTCTTCTCCTACGAGCAGTACTTC.

This clonotype has ten or more counts. This chain uses TRBV2 with TRBJ2-7, with a possible D match to TRBD1 (6 bases). Germline assignment: CDR1 SNHLY and CDR2 FYNNEI. The length of the CDR3 is 13 residues. V was pared by 3 bases and J by 3 bases, with 9 bases between. The CDR3 reads CASSESGDYEQYF. The CDR3 DNA is TGTGCCAGCAGTGAGTCAGGGGACTACGAGCAGTACTTC.

This chain joins TRBV19 and TRBJ1-6, with 9 nucleotides matching TRBD1. Germline V gives CDR1 LNHDA, CDR2 SQIVND (reference sequence). Germline trimming cut 6 bases from V and 8 bases from J; bases unmatched to any gene: 8. This CDR3 contains 15 residues. CDR3 in amino acids: CASSIRGQGYSPLHF. The CDR3 DNA follows: TGTGCCAGTAGCATACGGGGACAGGGCTATTCACCCCTCCACTTT.